Following are 32 T cell receptor beta chains from one sample sequenced in a study of cytomegalovirus exposure and HLA in healthy donors. Researchers ran the PCR with 60 Vbeta and 13 Jbeta primers. Libraries were prepared by immunoSEQ multiplex PCR; TCRdb keeps only in-frame clonotypes and omits some of them. The sample shows roughly 110,000 clones, under 80% of them seen only once. The sequenced material came from PBMCs. The receptors originated from a man aged 55 to 69 in good health and CMV-seronegative.

The chain carries TRBV10-3 and TRBJ1-6, with D perhaps TRBD1 (6 bases). The CDR3 runs 17 residues. The V gene's germline CDR1 is ENHRY and CDR2 SYGVKD. V was shortened by 0 bases and J by 2 bases, with 11 bases between the two germline ends. For the CDR3, the DNA is TGTGCCATCAGTGAGTCGGAAGGGGGTACCTATAATTCACCCCTCCACTTT. Its protein is CAISESEGGTYNSPLHF.

The table lists this clone with a count of one. The V and J genes are TRBV19 and TRBJ1-6; D unclear. This CDR3 spans 15 amino acids. The V gene lost 1 base and the J gene lost 2 bases, with 6 bases spanning the gap. Germline V gene data show CDR1 as LNHDA and CDR2 as SQIVND (reference sequence). The CDR3 here is CASSIAGTYNSPLHF. In DNA, the CDR3 is TGTGCCAGTAGTATAGCGGGGACCTATAATTCACCCCTCCACTTT. Complete variable domain (other parts from reference TRBV19 and TRBJ1-6): DGGITQSPKYLFRKEGQNVTLSCEQNLNHDAMYWYRQDPGQGLRLIYYSQIVNDFQKGDIAEGYSVSREKKESFPLTVTSAQKNPTAFYLCASSIAGTYNSPLHFGNGTRLTVT.

The rearrangement links TRBV28 to TRBJ1-2; 9 bases agree with TRBD1. Germline V CDR1 and CDR2: MDHEN, SYDVKM. After removal of 6 bases from V and 1 base from J, the junction contained 9 bases not matched to a gene. The CDR3 runs 16 residues. In DNA, the CDR3 is TGTGCCAGCAGAGGACAGGGGACGATGGGTAACTATGGCTACACCTTC. Encoded protein: CASRGQGTMGNYGYTF.

The chain is built from TRBV28 and TRBJ1-5, with 7 nucleotides matching TRBD1. The CDR3 has 17 amino acids. CDR1 is MDHEN, CDR2 SYDVKM, per germline. V shed 6 bases and J 0 bases; nucleotides not matched to a gene: 11. CDR3 DNA sequence: TGTGCCAGCAGAATTCGACAGGGCGCCTATAGCAATCAGCCCCAGCATTTT. Translating it yields CASRIRQGAYSNQPQHF.

The V gene is TRBV6-1, the J gene TRBJ2-7; 9 positions match TRBD1. Germline assignment: CDR1 MNHNS and CDR2 SASEGT. The CDR3 is 15 amino acids. Losses at the gene ends were 4 bases for V and 4 bases for J; bases not matched to a gene: 8. The CDR3 DNA reads as TGTGCCAGCAGTGCAGGACCCGGGACAGGGTACGAGCAGTACGTC. As protein: CASSAGPGTGYEQYV.

The rearrangement joins TRBV7-7 to TRBJ2-2; tentatively, D is TRBD2 (7 bases). The length of the CDR3 is 16 residues. Germline CDR1 SSHAT, CDR2 FNYEAQ (reference sequence). Trimming cost V 1 base and J 6 bases, with 15 bases left between them. This chain's CDR3 is CASSLVGGGAAGELFF. The CDR3 nucleotides read TGTGCCAGCAGCTTAGTGGGGGGGGGCGCCGCCGGGGAGCTGTTTTTT. Drawing the rest from reference TRBV7-7 and TRBJ2-2, the complete variable domain is GAGVSQSPRYKVTKRGQDVTLRCDPISSHATLYWYQQALGQGPEFLTYFNYEAQPDKSGLPSDRFSAERPEGSISTLTIQRTEQRDSAMYRCASSLVGGGAAGELFFGEGSRLTVL.

J is TRBJ1-2 and V is TRBV29-1, with 9 nucleotides matching TRBD1. V lost 6 bases to trimming and J lost 3 bases; unmatched junction nucleotides: 8. The CDR3 runs to 14 residues. Per germline, CDR1 SQVTM and CDR2 ANQGSEA. The CDR3 DNA follows: TGCAGCGTGGACAGGGGCGGGGTAGACTATGGCTACACCTTC. Encoded protein: CSVDRGGVDYGYTF.

The chain joins TRBV28 to TRBJ1-5, with 9 bases matching TRBD1. Germline loops: CDR1 MDHEN, CDR2 SYDVKM. Trimming cost V 4 bases and J 5 bases; bases outside gene matches: 6. The CDR3 extends over 15 amino acids. The CDR3 bases are TGTGCCAGCAGTTGGGACAGGGTGAGTTATCAGCCCCAGCATTTT. As protein: CASSWDRVSYQPQHF.

This clone was seen a single time. The J gene is TRBJ1-5, the V gene TRBV6-5; D is undetermined. Germline V gives CDR1 MNHEY, CDR2 SVGAGI. The CDR3 is 16 amino acids. Trimming removed 0 bases from V and 0 bases from J, with 9 bases in between. The DNA of the CDR3 is TGTGCCAGCAGTTACTCACCAGGTCCTAGCAATCAGCCCCAGCATTTT. Protein product: CASSYSPGPSNQPQHF.

V gene TRBV19 combines with J gene TRBJ1-5; TRBD1 agrees at 8 bases. The trim removed 9 bases at V and 2 bases at J, leaving 6 bases unmatched. The CDR3 sequence is 14 residues long. Germline CDR1 is LNHDA and CDR2 is SQIVND (reference sequence). CDR3 sequence: CASDTGGGNQPQHF. CDR3 sequence (DNA): TGTGCCAGCGACACAGGGGGGGGCAATCAGCCCCAGCATTTT.

A remark on this clone: Other DNA sequences in this specimen translate into the identical CDR3. V gene TRBV5-1 combines with J gene TRBJ2-1, with 9 bases that match TRBD1. Germline loops: CDR1 SGHRS, CDR2 YFSETQ. Trimming removed 0 bases from V and 4 bases from J; junction bases left unmatched: 2. The CDR3 extends over 15 amino acids. In DNA form, the CDR3 reads TGCGCCAGCAGCTTGGTGGGGACAGGGTACAATGAGCAGTTCTTC. Translation gives CASSLVGTGYNEQFF.

The chain recombines TRBV19 with TRBJ2-2; unclear D gene. The V gene lost 8 bases and the J gene lost 1 base, with 11 bases spanning the gap. Germline V CDR1 and CDR2: LNHDA, SQIVND (reference sequence). This CDR3 spans 14 amino acids. CDR3 region: CASSKQLNTGELFF. For the CDR3, the DNA is TGTGCCAGTTCGAAACAGTTGAACACCGGGGAGCTGTTTTTT.

V and J are TRBV5-1 and TRBJ2-3; 7 bases agree with TRBD2. Trimming took 5 bases from V and 4 from J; bases not matched to a gene: 7. The CDR3 sequence is 14 residues long. Germline V gives CDR1 SGHRS, CDR2 YFSETQ. Written as DNA, the CDR3 is TGCGCCAGCAGTGATCTAGCGGCTTCAGATACGCAGTATTTT. Its protein is CASSDLAASDTQYF.

The rearrangement joins TRBV27 to TRBJ2-7; 7 bases fit TRBD1. Germline V CDR1 and CDR2: MNHEY, SMNVEV (reference sequence). This CDR3 is 15 amino acids long. The V and J ends lost 1 base and 2 bases, in that order; junction bases with no gene match: 5. The CDR3 spells CASSLCGTDTYEQYV. The CDR3 DNA is TGTGCCAGCAGTTTATGTGGGACAGACACCTACGAGCAGTACGTC.

This chain connects TRBV7-2 to TRBJ2-3; 9 bases align to TRBD2. The CDR3 is made up of 16 amino acids. Germline values: CDR1 SGHTA, CDR2 FQGNSA. J was trimmed by 5 bases and V by 2 bases; bases with no gene match: 8. The CDR3 here is CASSLSAGGRRDTQYF. The CDR3 DNA follows: TGTGCCAGCAGCTTATCGGCGGGGGGGCGAAGAGATACGCAGTATTTT.

The chain joins TRBV9 to TRBJ1-6; D ambiguous. This CDR3 region has 14 residues. CDR1 and CDR2 from the germline V gene are SGDLS and YYNGEE. The V end was cut by 0 bases, the J end by 6 bases, with 7 bases between. In nucleotides, the CDR3 is TGTGCCAGCAGCGTAGAGGCGGGTAATTCACCCCTCCACTTT. This translates into CASSVEAGNSPLHF.

This clone has a handful of counts. The V call is TRBV6-1, the J call TRBJ1-4; D is possibly TRBD1 (6 bases). The CDR3 has 14 residues. Per the germline V gene, CDR1 is MNHNS and CDR2 is SASEGT. Trimming removed 7 bases from V and 5 bases from J, with 14 bases in between. CDR3 region: CASTLGQGNEKLFF. CDR3 bases: TGTGCCAGCACCCTGGGCCAGGGGAATGAAAAACTGTTTTTT.

The chain couples TRBV18 to TRBJ2-1, with TRBD2 identical over 7 bases. V lost 0 bases to trimming and J lost 0 bases; unmatched junction nucleotides: 5. The CDR3 extends over 17 amino acids. The V gene's germline CDR1 is KGHSH and CDR2 LQKENI. The CDR3: CASSPPRAGSSYNEQFF. In nucleotides, the CDR3 is TGTGCCAGCTCACCACCTAGAGCGGGGAGCTCCTACAATGAGCAGTTCTTC. Filled out from reference TRBV18 and TRBJ2-1, the complete variable domain reads NAGVMQNPRHLVRRRGQEARLRCSPMKGHSHVYWYRQLPEEGLKFMVYLQKENIIDESGMPKERFSAEFPKEGPSILRIQQVVRGDSAAYFCASSPPRAGSSYNEQFFGPGTRLTVL.

This chain uses TRBV19 with TRBJ1-3; 7 bases fit TRBD1. The germline V gene has CDR1 LNHDA and CDR2 SQIVND (reference sequence). V was clipped by 7 bases and J by 0 bases; unmatched bases: 15. The CDR3 contains 18 residues. The CDR3: CASTYGWKTGRSGNTIYF. CDR3 coding DNA: TGTGCCAGTACCTACGGGTGGAAGACAGGGCGCTCTGGAAACACCATATATTTT.

The chain uses TRBV5-4 and TRBJ2-1, with TRBD2 identical over 11 bases. CDR3 length: 15 residues. Germline CDR1 reads SGHNT; CDR2 reads YYREEE (reference sequence). V shed 0 bases, J shed 4 bases, and the junction held 0 bases outside the gene matches. The CDR3 loop is CASSLASGGYNEQFF. CDR3 nucleotides: TGTGCCAGCAGCTTGGCTAGCGGGGGGTACAATGAGCAGTTCTTC.

The chain employs TRBV11-2 and TRBJ1-2, with D possibly TRBD1 on 6 matching bases. The CDR3 sequence is 14 residues long. Trimming shortened V by 4 bases and J by 4 bases, and 13 bases separated the two germline ends. In germline, CDR1 is SGHAT, CDR2 FQNNGV. The CDR3 reads CASSYHRDIYGYTF. CDR3 bases: TGTGCCAGCAGCTACCACAGGGATATCTATGGCTACACCTTC.

V usage is TRBV7-3 and J usage is TRBJ1-2; 9 positions match TRBD1. With 5 bases clipped from V and 10 bases from J, the junction kept 5 bases outside the gene matches. CDR3 length: 12 amino acids. Per the germline V gene, CDR1 is SGHTA and CDR2 is FQGTGA. The CDR3 protein is CASSIRQGDYTF. DNA of the CDR3: TGTGCCAGCAGCATCCGACAGGGGGACTACACCTTC.

The V and J genes are TRBV5-6 and TRBJ1-2; TRBD1 matches at 8 bases. V lost 2 bases to trimming and J lost 4 bases; unmatched junction nucleotides: 4. CDR1 and CDR2 from the germline V gene are SGHDT and YYEEEE. The CDR3 length is 14 residues. The CDR3 coding sequence is TGTGCCAGCAGCTTCGGGACAGGCCCCTATGGCTACACCTTC. It encodes CASSFGTGPYGYTF. The complete variable domain, with remaining parts taken from reference TRBV5-6 and TRBJ1-2, reads DAGVTQSPTHLIKTRGQQVTLRCSPKSGHDTVSWYQQALGQGPQFIFQYYEEEERQRGNFPDRFSGHQFPNYSSELNVNALLLGDSALYLCASSFGTGPYGYTFGSGTRLTVV.

This chain links TRBV15 with TRBJ2-3, with 10 bases that match TRBD2. CDR1 is LNHNV, CDR2 YYDKDF, per germline (reference sequence). The ends lost 4 bases at V and 3 bases at J; junction bases unmatched: 10. The CDR3 consists of 17 residues. This CDR3 reads CATSTRSGGAGTDTQYF. CDR3 coding DNA: TGTGCCACCAGCACCCGGAGCGGGGGGGCCGGGACAGATACGCAGTATTTT.

The rearrangement uses TRBV15 and TRBJ1-2, with TRBD1 as a possible D gene (5 bases). This CDR3 region has 15 residues. Trimming pared 5 bases from V and 4 bases from J, leaving 17 bases between. The germline V gene has CDR1 LNHNV and CDR2 YYDKDF (reference sequence). CDR3: CATSLPGEGRYGYTF. Here the CDR3 DNA reads TGTGCCACCAGCCTCCCGGGGGAAGGGCGCTATGGCTACACCTTC.

The chain combines TRBV2 with TRBJ1-1; D is possibly TRBD1 (5 bases). V was pared by 7 bases and J by 8 bases, with 20 bases between. There are 14 residues in the CDR3. Germline assignment: CDR1 SNHLY and CDR2 FYNNEI. Written as DNA, the CDR3 is TGTGCCAGCACTCCAGGGAACCTTGGGGTCGAAGCTTTCTTT. Its translation: CASTPGNLGVEAFF.

This sequence joins TRBV7-8 and TRBJ1-4, with D unresolved. Trimming took 1 base from V and 3 from J, leaving 9 bases between them. This CDR3 is built from 15 residues. The germline V gene encodes CDR1 SGHVS and CDR2 FQNEAQ. The CDR3 here is CASSLVFRSNEKLFF. The DNA of the CDR3 is TGTGCCAGCAGCTTAGTATTCAGGTCTAATGAAAAACTGTTTTTT.

This clone was detected only once. This chain links TRBV7-3 with TRBJ2-3, with 8 nucleotides matching TRBD2. The V gene's germline CDR1 is SGHTA and CDR2 FQGTGA. V was clipped by 5 bases and J by 4 bases; unmatched bases: 5. The CDR3 loop spans 14 amino acids. CDR3 sequence reads: CASSPGGGPDTQYF. CDR3 DNA: TGTGCCAGCAGCCCGGGCGGGGGGCCAGATACGCAGTATTTT.

The rearrangement links TRBV30 to TRBJ1-5; maybe TRBD1 (6 bases). The CDR3 sequence is 15 residues long. The V and J ends lost 3 bases and 0 bases respectively, with 12 bases between them. Germline-derived CDR1 and CDR2 are GTSNPN and SVGIG (reference sequence). CDR3 bases: TGTGCCTGGAGCGCGGACAGCCATAGCAATCAGCCCCAGCATTTT. The encoded protein is CAWSADSHSNQPQHF.

CDR3 coding DNA: TGTGCCATCAGTGACCCCCGACAGGGTTCTGAAGCTTTCTTT. This encodes CAISDPRQGSEAFF. The rearrangement joins TRBV10-3 to TRBJ1-1; 7 bases fit TRBD1. The germline gives CDR1 ENHRY, CDR2 SYGVKD. With V trimmed by 3 bases and J by 6 bases, 7 bases remained unmatched. The CDR3 is made up of 14 amino acids.

J is TRBJ1-2 and V is TRBV28, with D perhaps TRBD1 (6 bases). The germline gives CDR1 MDHEN, CDR2 SYDVKM. The CDR3 is made up of 12 amino acids. V was clipped by 5 bases and J by 4 bases, with 8 bases between them. The CDR3 protein is CASSLGAYGYTF. In DNA, the CDR3 is TGTGCCAGCAGTCTGGGGGCCTATGGCTACACCTTC.

V gene TRBV11-2 combines with J gene TRBJ1-1; D is perhaps TRBD1 (6 bases). Between the trimmed V and J ends, which lost 1 base and 6 bases, there was a span of 12 bases. From germline, CDR1 is SGHAT and CDR2 FQNNGV. There are 14 residues in the CDR3. The CDR3, as DNA: TGTGCCAGCAGCTTAGCAGGGGCCCGGGCTGAAGCTTTCTTT. Protein product: CASSLAGARAEAFF. The variable domain in full, with the rest retrieved from reference TRBV11-2 and TRBJ1-1, is EAGVAQSPRYKIIEKRQSVAFWCNPISGHATLYWYQQILGQGPKLLIQFQNNGVVDDSQLPKDRFSAERLKGVDSTLKIQPAKLEDSAVYLCASSLAGARAEAFFGQGTRLTVV.